A single sample is the source of the 21 T cell receptor beta chains below, sequenced in a study of T-cell reconstitution after alpha-beta-depleted transplantation in children. Preparation of the TCRbeta library involved a method that used unique molecular identifiers. TCRdb re-called the PCR reads through MiXCR, storing one row per CDR3 protein. The sample consists of about 240,000 distinct CDR3 sequences, about 23% of them appearing once. The sample here was PBMCs, taken before TCRalphabeta/CD19-depleted stem cell transplant. The receptor set was obtained from a girl aged 2 to 9 with Fanconi anemia, due to receive a stem cell transplant.

CDR3 in DNA: TGCAGTGCTAGTCCGACAGTCTCCGGGGCCAACGTCCTGACTTTC. It translates to CSASPTVSGANVLTF. The chain carries TRBV20-1 and TRBJ2-6; tentatively, D is TRBD1 (5 bases). CDR3 length: 15 residues. Trimming cost V 3 bases and J 4 bases, with 13 bases left between them. Germline V CDR1 and CDR2: DFQATT, SNEGSKA (reference sequence).

Many counts were recorded for this clonotype. The rearrangement uses TRBV15 and TRBJ2-1, with 11 bases that match TRBD1. Germline CDR1 and CDR2: LNHNV and YYDKDF (reference sequence). With V trimmed by 8 bases and J by 7 bases, 7 bases remained unmatched. The CDR3 loop spans 14 amino acids. The CDR3 loop reads CATVRDRGSNEQFF. CDR3 sequence (DNA): TGTGCCACCGTCAGGGACAGGGGGTCGAATGAGCAGTTCTTC.

V gene TRBV20-1 combines with J gene TRBJ2-3; 8 bases are a match to TRBD2. The V segment lost 6 bases and the J segment 0 bases; nucleotides outside the gene matches: 17. Germline loops: CDR1 DFQATT, CDR2 SNEGSKA (reference sequence). The CDR3 consists of 18 residues. The CDR3 coding sequence is TGCAGTGCCAGAATAGTCCGCAGCGGGGGCCTTAGCACAGATACGCAGTATTTT. Protein sequence: CSARIVRSGGLSTDTQYF.

The chain carries TRBV7-9 and TRBJ2-7; weak D call: TRBD2 (6 bases). The ends were cut back, 5 bases at V and 6 bases at J, with 14 bases in the middle. Germline CDR1 SEHNR, CDR2 FQNEAQ (reference sequence). The CDR3 covers 13 residues. The CDR3 loop is CASSNYRGLEQYF. The CDR3 region has the DNA TGTGCCAGCAGCAATTACCGGGGACTCGAGCAGTACTTC.

This clonotype was found many times. The chain has TRBV7-3 and TRBJ2-3; D gene ambiguous. V lost 5 bases and J 2 bases, leaving 11 bases between the germline ends. The CDR3 covers 14 residues. The V gene's germline CDR1 is SGHTA and CDR2 FQGTGA. DNA for the CDR3: TGTGCCAGCAGCCTCCGCATTAACACAGATACGCAGTATTTT. Its translation is CASSLRINTDTQYF.

The genes are TRBV20-1 and TRBJ2-5; 13 bases agree with TRBD2. The CDR3 sequence is 16 residues long. Germline V gene data show CDR1 as DFQATT and CDR2 as SNEGSKA (reference sequence). Losses at the gene ends were 0 bases for V and 3 bases for J; bases not matched to a gene: 4. The CDR3 loop reads CSARDGTSGGEETQYF. CDR3 nucleotides: TGCAGTGCTAGAGATGGTACTAGCGGGGGGGAAGAGACCCAGTACTTC.

V gene TRBV28 combines with J gene TRBJ2-5; TRBD2 aligns across 11 bases. Per germline, CDR1 MDHEN and CDR2 SYDVKM. The CDR3 runs to 16 residues. V lost 3 bases and J lost 4; bases outside the gene matches: 7. The DNA for the CDR3 is TGTGCCAGCAGTTTTTTAGGAACTAGCGGGAGAGAGACCCAGTACTTC. The encoded protein is CASSFLGTSGRETQYF.

This clonotype was seen ten or more times. The V gene is TRBV6-1, the J gene TRBJ2-7; no reliable D call. The CDR3 loop spans 15 amino acids. The germline V gene has CDR1 MNHNS and CDR2 SASEGT. V shed 3 bases and J shed 4 bases, with 16 bases lying between them. As DNA, the CDR3 is TGTGCCAGCAGTGACCGACCTATTCCCGGTTACGAGCAGTACTTC. Amino acid sequence: CASSDRPIPGYEQYF.

The chain carries TRBV20-1 and TRBJ1-6; D uncertain. Trimming removed 3 bases from V and 6 bases from J, with 3 bases in between. The germline gives CDR1 DFQATT, CDR2 SNEGSKA (reference sequence). This CDR3 comprises 11 residues. CDR3 residues: CSARGNSPLHF. The CDR3 DNA reads as TGCAGTGCTAGGGGTAATTCACCCCTCCACTTT.

This clonotype was found a few times. This chain joins TRBV18 and TRBJ1-3; D perhaps matches TRBD1 (6 bases). The germline gives CDR1 KGHSH, CDR2 LQKENI. This CDR3 comprises 15 residues. V lost 4 bases to trimming and J lost 3 bases, with 13 bases between them. The CDR3 sequence is CASSLQGRSGNTIYF. The CDR3 region has the DNA TGTGCCAGCTCACTTCAGGGGAGAAGTGGAAACACCATATATTTT.

This chain links TRBV7-9 with TRBJ1-3; no firm D call. V was trimmed by 5 bases and J by 7 bases, leaving 15 bases between them. Germline CDR1 reads SEHNR; CDR2 reads FQNEAQ (reference sequence). The CDR3 has 14 amino acids. CDR3 in amino acids: CASSEDVGSNTIYF. In nucleotides, the CDR3 is TGTGCCAGCAGCGAGGACGTGGGCTCGAACACCATATATTTT. Filled out from reference TRBV7-9 and TRBJ1-3, the complete variable domain reads DTGVSQNPRHKITKRGQNVTFRCDPISEHNRLYWYRQTLGQGPEFLTYFQNEAQLEKSRLLSDRFSAERPKGSFSTLEIQRTEQGDSAMYLCASSEDVGSNTIYFGEGSWLTVV.

The rearrangement links TRBV20-1 to TRBJ2-1, with TRBD2 as a possible D gene (6 bases). V was clipped by 4 bases and J by 8 bases, with 15 bases between them. The length of the CDR3 is 13 residues. Germline lookup yields CDR1 DFQATT and CDR2 SNEGSKA (reference sequence). The CDR3 coding sequence is TGCAGTGCTACGTCAGGGACTGGTGATGAGCAGTTCTTC. Its translation is CSATSGTGDEQFF.

The chain joins TRBV6-5 to TRBJ2-7; 7 bases line up with TRBD2. The CDR3 extends over 15 amino acids. Germline V gene lookup returns CDR1 MNHEY and CDR2 SVGAGI. V lost 2 bases, J lost 0 bases, and 4 bases stayed unmatched. In nucleotides, the CDR3 is TGTGCCAGCAGTTACGGGGAGGGAGGCTCCTACGAGCAGTACTTC. Translated, it gives CASSYGEGGSYEQYF.

This chain links TRBV29-1 with TRBJ2-7; either TRBD1 or TRBD2 may fit D (5 bases each). Germline assignment: CDR1 SQVTM and CDR2 ANQGSEA. Trimming took 5 bases from V and 6 from J, leaving 14 bases between them. The length of the CDR3 is 12 residues. CDR3: CSVTGRSPEQYF. Here the CDR3 DNA reads TGCAGCGTTACGGGACGGAGCCCCGAGCAGTACTTC.

This clonotype showed up many times. The gene calls are TRBV29-1 and TRBJ2-1; 7 bases match TRBD2. CDR3 size: 14 residues. CDR1 SQVTM and CDR2 ANQGSEA come from the germline V gene. V was clipped by 3 bases and J by 5 bases; unmatched bases: 7. The CDR3 DNA reads TGCAGCGTTGACACCGGGACTATTGACAATGAGCAGTTCTTC. Protein product: CSVDTGTIDNEQFF.

This clonotype was seen many times. The genes are TRBV28 and TRBJ2-1; no clear D gene. The CDR3 contains 15 residues. CDR1 and CDR2 from the germline V gene are MDHEN and SYDVKM. The V end was cut by 8 bases, the J end by 3 bases, with 17 bases between. The CDR3 DNA reads as TGTGCCAGCCGACTCGCATCTCCATACTACAATGAGCAGTTCTTC. Translated, it gives CASRLASPYYNEQFF.

This clonotype occurred many times. V usage is TRBV12-3 or TRBV12-4 and J usage is TRBJ2-7, with TRBD1 identical over 9 bases. V was clipped by 5 bases and J by 3 bases; unmatched bases: 5. The CDR3 totals 14 residues. CDR3 sequence: CASSNRDRVYEQYF. CDR3 sequence (DNA): TGTGCCAGCAGTAACCGGGACAGGGTCTACGAGCAGTACTTC.

In its sample, this clonotype was seen a few times. The chain uses TRBV25-1 and TRBJ2-1; 7 bases map to TRBD2. Germline-derived CDR1 and CDR2 are MGHDK and SYGVNS. V gave up 5 bases and J gave up 5 bases; unmatched junction bases: 6. The CDR3 is 14 residues long. CDR3 sequence: CASSLSGFHNEQFF. As DNA, the CDR3 is TGTGCCAGCAGTCTTAGCGGGTTCCACAATGAGCAGTTCTTC.

This chain connects TRBV12-3 or TRBV12-4 to TRBJ2-7; D might be TRBD1 or TRBD2, each matching 6 bases. The CDR3 length is 15 residues. Deletions cut 7 bases from V and 0 bases from J, with 16 bases between. The CDR3 DNA reads as TGTGCCAGCACCCACAGGGAGGCGGCCTCCTACGAGCAGTACTTC. Protein product: CASTHREAASYEQYF.

This clonotype was recorded a few times. The chain is built from TRBV18 and TRBJ2-2; maybe TRBD1 (6 bases). The CDR3 contains 16 residues. CDR1 and CDR2 from the germline V gene are KGHSH and LQKENI. The germline V and J ends were trimmed by 6 bases and 2 bases, with 16 bases remaining between them. CDR3 in DNA: TGTGCCAGCTCGCTGAGAACAGGGCCTAACACCGGGGAGCTGTTTTTT. This translates into CASSLRTGPNTGELFF.

This chain uses TRBV20-1 with TRBJ2-5; 10 bases agree with TRBD1. CDR1 DFQATT and CDR2 SNEGSKA come from the germline V gene (reference sequence). The J segment lost 4 bases and the V segment lost 5 bases, leaving 7 bases of the junction unmatched. CDR3 size: 14 residues. CDR3 bases: TGCAGTGCTTCCCGGACAGGGGGAGGAGAGACCCAGTACTTC. This codes for CSASRTGGGETQYF.